Sequencing of this T cell receptor beta chain was carried out in a study of HIV-infected children after antiretroviral therapy interruption. The wider study: Children were on planned treatment interruption or continuous treatment. Study-wide results and limits: Naive CD4+ sequences overlapped less between time points once interruption began. Naive CD4+ Gini coefficient rose by interruption end, suggesting clonal expansion.

RNA-based 3' RACE libraries used unique molecular identifiers. TCRdb analysed the 3' RACE reads with MiXCR anew, one entry per CDR3 protein. The sample carries approximately 96,000 distinct CDR3 sequences, about 7% recorded once. A remark on this clonotype: The antigen remains unidentified.

The treatment denotes: PENTA 11 planned treatment interruption arm or continuous ART arm. The TCR originated in a pool of human donors with HIV. The starting material was CD45RA+ CD4+ T cells from PBMCs, pooled from several time points, obtained from a donor given antiretroviral therapy, either interrupted or continuous. Noted subset: naive CD4+ CD45RA+ CD45RO- T cells.

Here the CDR3 reads CASSSKSSGGYNEQFF. The CDR3, as DNA: TGTGCCAGCAGCTCCAAGTCTAGCGGGGGGTACAATGAGCAGTTCTTC. The rearrangement links TRBV11-2 to TRBJ2-1, with 11 bases fitting TRBD2. V was clipped by 4 bases and J by 4 bases; unmatched bases: 6. Germline V gene lookup returns CDR1 SGHAT and CDR2 FQNNGV. The CDR3 has 16 amino acids.